This TCR beta chain comes out of a study of shared clonotypes between healthy human individuals. Overall study results and limits: A generally larger estimated richness was seen in naive subsets than in memory subsets.

Several immunoSEQ plates received, in even portions, the genomic DNA of each subset. The table came from immunoSEQ multiplex PCR; TCRdb's copy has only in-frame clones and leaves some out. The table lists more than 1 million clones, approximately 78% of them singletons. This CDR3 has 13 residues. Trimming shortened V by 4 bases and J by 0 bases, and 6 bases separated the two germline ends. Germline-derived CDR1 and CDR2 are SGHRS and YFSETQ. As for this clone: No antigen is known for it. Other nucleotide sequences from this sample produce the same CDR3.

Sequencing input: memory CD4+ T cells from PBMCs. Subset of the sample: CD45RA-negative fraction. This TCR derives from a man younger than 35 in good health. Some clones in this sample may be carry-over from other donors' samples. The genes are TRBV5-1 and TRBJ2-3; D gene unclear. This chain's CDR3 is CASSPYSTDTQYF. CDR3 in DNA: TGCGCCAGCAGCCCCTATAGCACAGATACGCAGTATTTT.